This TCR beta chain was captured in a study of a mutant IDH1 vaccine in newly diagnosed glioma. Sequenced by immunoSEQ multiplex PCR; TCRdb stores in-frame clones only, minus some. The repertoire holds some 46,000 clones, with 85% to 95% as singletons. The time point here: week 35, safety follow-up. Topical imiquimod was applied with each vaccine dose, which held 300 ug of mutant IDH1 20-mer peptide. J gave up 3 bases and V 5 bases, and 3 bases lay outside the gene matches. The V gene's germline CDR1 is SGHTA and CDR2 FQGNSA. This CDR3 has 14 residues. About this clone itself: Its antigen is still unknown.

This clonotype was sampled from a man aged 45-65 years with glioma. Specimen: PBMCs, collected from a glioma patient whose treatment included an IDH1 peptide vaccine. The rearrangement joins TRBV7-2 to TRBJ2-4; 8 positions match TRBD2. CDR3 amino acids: CASSVGTSKNIQYF. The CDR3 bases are TGTGCCAGCAGCGTCGGGACTAGCAAAAACATTCAGTACTTC.